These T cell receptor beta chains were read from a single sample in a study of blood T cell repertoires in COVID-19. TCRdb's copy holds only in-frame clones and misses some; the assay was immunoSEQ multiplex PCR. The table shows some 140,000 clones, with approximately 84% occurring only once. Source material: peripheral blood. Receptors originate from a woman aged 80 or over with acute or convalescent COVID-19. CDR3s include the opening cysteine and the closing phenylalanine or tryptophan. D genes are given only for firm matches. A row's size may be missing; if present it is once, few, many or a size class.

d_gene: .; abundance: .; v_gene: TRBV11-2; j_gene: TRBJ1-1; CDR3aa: CASSRTARMNTEAFF; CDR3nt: TGTGCCAGCAGCAGGACAGCCCGTATGAACACTGAAGCTTTCTTT
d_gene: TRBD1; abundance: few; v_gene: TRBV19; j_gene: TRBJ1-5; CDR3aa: CASSIGQGLSNQPQHF; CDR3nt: TGTGCCAGTAGTATTGGACAGGGACTTAGCAATCAGCCCCAGCATTTT
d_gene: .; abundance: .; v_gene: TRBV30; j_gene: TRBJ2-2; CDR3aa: CAWRSTNTGELFF; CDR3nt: TGTGCCTGGCGGTCAACGAACACCGGGGAGCTGTTTTTT
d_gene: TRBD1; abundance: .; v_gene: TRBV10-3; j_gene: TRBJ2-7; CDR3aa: CAISEPTGTGDYEQYF; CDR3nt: TGTGCCATCAGTGAGCCTACCGGGACAGGGGACTACGAGCAGTACTTC
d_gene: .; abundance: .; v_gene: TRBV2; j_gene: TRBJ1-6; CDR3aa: CASTWQGRSPLHF; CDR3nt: TGTGCCAGCACTTGGCAGGGAAGGTCACCCCTCCACTTT
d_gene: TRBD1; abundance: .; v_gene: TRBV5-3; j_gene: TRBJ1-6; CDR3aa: CARSLETGIPYNSPLHF; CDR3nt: TGTGCCAGAAGCTTGGAGACAGGGATCCCCTATAATTCACCCCTCCACTTT
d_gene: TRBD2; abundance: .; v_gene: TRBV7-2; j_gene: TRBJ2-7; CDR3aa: CASSRSRLAGVYEQYF; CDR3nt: TGTGCCAGCAGCCGTAGTAGACTAGCGGGAGTCTACGAGCAGTACTTC
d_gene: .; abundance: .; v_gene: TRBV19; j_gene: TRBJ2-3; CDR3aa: CASSIAGQGSDTQYF; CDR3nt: TGTGCCAGTAGTATTGCGGGCCAGGGGTCAGATACGCAGTATTTT
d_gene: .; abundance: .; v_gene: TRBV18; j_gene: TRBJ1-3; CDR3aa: CASSPQGPGNTIYF; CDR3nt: TGTGCCAGCTCACCGCAGGGGCCTGGAAACACCATATATTTT
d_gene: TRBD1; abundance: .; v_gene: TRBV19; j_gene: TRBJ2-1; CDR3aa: CASSMVDREVTVNNEQFF; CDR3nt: TGTGCCAGTAGTATGGTGGACAGGGAGGTAACCGTCAACAATGAGCAGTTCTTC
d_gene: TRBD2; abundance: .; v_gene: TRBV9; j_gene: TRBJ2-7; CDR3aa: CASSPSGIGIYEQYF; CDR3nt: TGTGCCAGCAGCCCTAGCGGGATAGGGATCTACGAGCAGTACTTC
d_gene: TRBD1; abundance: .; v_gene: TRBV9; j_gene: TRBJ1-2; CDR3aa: CASTGQGAYTF; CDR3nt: TGTGCCAGCACGGGACAGGGGGCCTACACCTTC
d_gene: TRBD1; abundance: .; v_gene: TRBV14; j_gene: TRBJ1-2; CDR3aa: CASSNRGPGYGYTF; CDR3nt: TGTGCCAGCAGCAACAGGGGGCCTGGCTATGGCTACACCTTC
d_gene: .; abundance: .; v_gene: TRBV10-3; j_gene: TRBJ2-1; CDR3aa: CAISEGGASGRNEQFF; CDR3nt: TGTGCCATCAGTGAGGGGGGGGCTAGCGGACGCAATGAGCAGTTCTTC
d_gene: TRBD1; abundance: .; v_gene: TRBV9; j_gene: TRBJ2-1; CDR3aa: CASSVSQGSGNEQFF; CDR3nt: TGTGCCAGCAGCGTATCACAGGGGTCAGGCAATGAGCAGTTCTTC
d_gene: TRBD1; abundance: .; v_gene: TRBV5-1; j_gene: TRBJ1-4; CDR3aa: CASSVGQGLYEKLFF; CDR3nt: TGCGCCAGCAGCGTCGGACAGGGACTGTATGAAAAACTGTTTTTT
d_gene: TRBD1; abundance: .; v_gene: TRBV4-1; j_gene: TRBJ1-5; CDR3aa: CASSHQDRGGQPQHF; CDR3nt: TGCGCCAGCAGCCACCAGGACAGGGGAGGTCAGCCCCAGCATTTT